This T cell receptor beta chain was obtained from a study of T cell clonotyping in hematopoietic cell transplantation. V was pared by 7 bases and J by 6 bases, with 6 bases of the junction left unmatched. Germline V gene sequence: CDR1 SNHLY, CDR2 FYNNEI. The CDR3 is 13 amino acids. Time point of the sample: recipient sample about 28 days before transplant, after cytoreduction. Recipients were bled about 28 days pretransplant and at posttransplant days 30, 100, 180. Produced via immunoSEQ multiplex PCR; TCRdb's table is partial and in-frame only. Of 25,000 to 35,000 clones in the sample, less than 75% are singletons; the top ten hold approximately 5.9%. In the case of this clone: Its antigen is undetermined.

General study results and limits: Few recipient clonotypes overlapped donors; over 97% were de novo at given depth. Cells were unsorted, so CD4 and CD8 contributions were not separated.

This specimen consisted of peripheral blood mononuclear cells, obtained before stem cell transplant. The receptor's source is a man aged 45-60 years with myelodysplastic syndrome. Some clones in this sample may be carry-over from other donors' samples. The chain combines TRBV2 with TRBJ1-5; 7 bases align to TRBD1. The CDR3 loop reads CASKEQGTQPQHF. The CDR3, as DNA: TGTGCCAGCAAGGAACAGGGGACTCAGCCCCAGCATTTT.